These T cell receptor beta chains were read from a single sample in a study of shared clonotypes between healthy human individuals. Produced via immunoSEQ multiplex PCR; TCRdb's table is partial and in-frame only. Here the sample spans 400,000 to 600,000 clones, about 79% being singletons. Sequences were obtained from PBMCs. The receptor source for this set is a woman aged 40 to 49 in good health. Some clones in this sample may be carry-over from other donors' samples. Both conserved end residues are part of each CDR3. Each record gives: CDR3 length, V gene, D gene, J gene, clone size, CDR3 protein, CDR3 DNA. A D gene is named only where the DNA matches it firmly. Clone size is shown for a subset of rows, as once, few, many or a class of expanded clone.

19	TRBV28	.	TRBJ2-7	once	CASRDLTSTGRGRFYEQYF	TGTGCCAGCAGGGACTTGACCTCTACAGGGAGAGGTCGCTTCTACGAGCAGTACTTC
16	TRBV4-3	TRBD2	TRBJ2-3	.	CASSPAGLAVTDTQYF	TGCGCCAGCAGCCCCGCCGGACTAGCGGTTACAGATACGCAGTATTTT
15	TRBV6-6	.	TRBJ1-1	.	CASSYSRTLQTGAFF	TGTGCCAGCAGTTACTCGCGGACATTACAAACGGGAGCTTTCTTT
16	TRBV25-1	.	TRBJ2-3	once	CASSEQPGVRTDTQYF	TGTGCCAGCAGTGAACAACCGGGAGTCCGCACAGATACGCAGTATTTT
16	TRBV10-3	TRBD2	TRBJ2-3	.	CAISEDGREGKYTQYF	TGTGCCATCAGTGAGGACGGCAGGGAGGGAAAGTATACGCAGTATTTT
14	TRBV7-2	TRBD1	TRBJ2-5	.	CASSPKTGQETQYF	TGTGCCAGCAGCCCCAAGACAGGGCAAGAGACCCAGTACTTC
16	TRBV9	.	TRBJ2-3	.	CASSVVGDLSTDTQYF	TGTGCCAGCAGCGTAGTAGGCGACCTCAGCACAGATACGCAGTATTTT
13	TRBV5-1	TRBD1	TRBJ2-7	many	CASSRDSAYEQYF	TGCGCCAGCAGCCGGGACAGCGCCTACGAGCAGTACTTC
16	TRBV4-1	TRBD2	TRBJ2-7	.	CASRSTTSGRAYEQYF	TGCGCCAGCAGATCAACCACTAGCGGGAGGGCTTACGAGCAGTACTTC
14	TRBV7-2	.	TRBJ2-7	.	CASSSLGPTYEQYF	TGTGCCAGCAGCTCCTTGGGCCCCACCTACGAGCAGTACTTC
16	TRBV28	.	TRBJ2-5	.	CASSCTGHLYQETQYF	TGTGCCAGCAGTTGTACGGGACACCTGTACCAAGAGACCCAGTACTTC
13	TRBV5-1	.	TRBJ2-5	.	CASSSIMWETQYF	TGCGCCAGCAGCTCCATCATGTGGGAGACCCAGTACTTC
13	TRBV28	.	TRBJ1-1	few	CASSLPGNPEAFF	TGTGCCAGCAGTTTACCCGGGAACCCTGAAGCTTTCTTT
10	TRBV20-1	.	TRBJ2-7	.	CSARDNEQYF	TGCAGTGCTAGAGACAACGAGCAGTACTTC
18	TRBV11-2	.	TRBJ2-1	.	CASSLAAISASSYNEQFF	TGTGCCAGCAGCTTAGCCGCAATTTCTGCTAGCTCCTACAATGAGCAGTTCTTC
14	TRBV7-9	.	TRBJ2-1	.	CASSVLDSYNEQFF	TGTGCCAGCAGCGTCCTCGACTCCTACAATGAGCAGTTCTTC
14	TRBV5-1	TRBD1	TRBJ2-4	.	CASSPGQGENIQYF	TGCGCCAGCAGCCCAGGACAGGGGGAAAACATTCAGTACTTC
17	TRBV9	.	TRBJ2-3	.	CASSPFTGTPSTDTQYF	TGTGCCAGCAGCCCCTTTACCGGGACCCCGAGCACAGATACGCAGTATTTT
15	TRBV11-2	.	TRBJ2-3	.	CASSALFNPTDTQYF	TGTGCCAGCAGCGCGCTATTTAACCCCACAGATACGCAGTATTTT
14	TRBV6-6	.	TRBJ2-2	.	CASSYSTNTGELFF	TGTGCCAGCAGTTACTCTACGAACACCGGGGAGCTGTTTTTT
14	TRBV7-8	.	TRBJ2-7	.	CASSLVGTSYEQYF	TGTGCCAGCAGCTTAGTAGGGACCAGCTACGAGCAGTACTTC
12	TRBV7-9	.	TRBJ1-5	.	CASSLNSQPQHF	TGTGCCAGCAGCTTGAACAGTCAGCCCCAGCATTTT
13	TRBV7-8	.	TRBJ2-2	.	CASSFGPGGELFF	.
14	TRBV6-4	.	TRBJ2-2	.	CASSDSGVTGELFF	TGTGCCAGCAGTGACTCGGGGGTTACCGGGGAGCTGTTTTTT
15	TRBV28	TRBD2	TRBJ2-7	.	CASSVGGGSSYEQYF	TGTGCCAGCAGTGTTGGCGGCGGGAGCTCCTACGAGCAGTACTTC
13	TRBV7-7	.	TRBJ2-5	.	CASSLERQETQYF	TGTGCTAGCAGCTTAGAACGGCAAGAGACCCAGTACTTC
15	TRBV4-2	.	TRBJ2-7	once	CASSQDSGDSYEQYF	TGTGCCAGCAGCCAAGATTCAGGGGACTCCTACGAGCAGTACTTC
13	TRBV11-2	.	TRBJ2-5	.	CASSLERQETQYF	TGTGCCAGCAGCTTAGAACGGCAAGAGACCCAGTACTTC
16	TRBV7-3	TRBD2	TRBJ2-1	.	CASSLISGRGNNEQFF	TGTGCCAGCAGCTTAATTAGCGGGAGAGGTAACAATGAGCAGTTCTTC